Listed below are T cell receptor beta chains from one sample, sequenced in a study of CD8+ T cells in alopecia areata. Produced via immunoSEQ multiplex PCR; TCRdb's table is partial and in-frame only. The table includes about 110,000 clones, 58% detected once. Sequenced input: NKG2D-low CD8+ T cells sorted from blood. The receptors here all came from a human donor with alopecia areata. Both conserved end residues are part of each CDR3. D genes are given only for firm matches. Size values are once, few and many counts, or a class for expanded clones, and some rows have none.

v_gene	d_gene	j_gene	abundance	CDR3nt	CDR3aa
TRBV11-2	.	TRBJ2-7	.	TGTGCCAGCAGCTTACTAGGGTTCTACGAGCAGTACTTC	CASSLLGFYEQYF
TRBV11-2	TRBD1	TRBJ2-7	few	TGTGCCAGCAGCGCCCGACAGGGATCCTACGAGCAGTACTTC	CASSARQGSYEQYF
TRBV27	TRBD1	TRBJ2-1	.	TGTGCCAGCAGTTTGGGACAGGGAAATGAGCAGTTCTTC	CASSLGQGNEQFF
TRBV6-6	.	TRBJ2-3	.	TGTGCCAGCAGTGCCCTATTCCCGGATACGCAGTATTTT	CASSALFPDTQYF
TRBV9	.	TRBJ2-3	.	TGTGCCAGCAGCGGAGAAGGAGATACGCAGTATTTT	CASSGEGDTQYF
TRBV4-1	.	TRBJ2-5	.	TGCGCCAGCAGCCATGGGGAGGTCTTCGTCCCCCAAGAGACCCAGTACTTC	CASSHGEVFVPQETQYF
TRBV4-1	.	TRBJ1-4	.	TGCGCCAGCAGCCACGTCAATGAAAAGCTGTTTTTT	CASSHVNEKLFF
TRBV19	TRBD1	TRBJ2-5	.	TGTGCCAGTAGCACTTGGACAGGGCGGCGAGAGACCCAGTACTTC	CASSTWTGRRETQYF
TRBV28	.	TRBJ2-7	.	TGTGCCAGCAGCCCCTCTAGCGACAGATATCTCTACGAGCAGTACTTC	CASSPSSDRYLYEQYF
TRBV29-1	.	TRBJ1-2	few	TGCAGCGTTGTTACCGGGGTCGGCTACACCTTC	CSVVTGVGYTF
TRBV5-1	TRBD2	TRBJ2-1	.	TGCGCCAGCAGCGTACTAGCGGGCGGCTCCTACAATGAGCAGTTCTTC	CASSVLAGGSYNEQFF
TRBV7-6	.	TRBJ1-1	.	TGTGCCAGCAGCCCAGCCCCGTCGGGGACTGAAGCTTTCTTT	CASSPAPSGTEAFF
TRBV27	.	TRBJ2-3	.	TGTGCCAGCAGTTCGCGCACAGATACGCAGTATTTT	CASSSRTDTQYF
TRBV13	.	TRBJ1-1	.	TGTGCCAGCAGCTTCCGCCGGGACGACACTGAAGCTTTCTTT	CASSFRRDDTEAFF
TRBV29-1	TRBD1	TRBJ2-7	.	TGCAGCGTTGGTGGGGGACAGGGAGCAAGAAACTACGAGCAGTACTTC	CSVGGGQGARNYEQYF
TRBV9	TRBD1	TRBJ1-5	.	TGTGCCAGCGGACAGGGCAATCAGCCCCAGCATTTT	CASGQGNQPQHF
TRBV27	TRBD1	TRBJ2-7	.	TGTGCCAGCAGCTCCGGGACAGGGCGTGAGCAGTACTTC	CASSSGTGREQYF
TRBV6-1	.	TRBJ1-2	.	TGTGCCAGCAGTGAACAAGAGGGGTCCTTCTATGGCTACACCTTC	CASSEQEGSFYGYTF
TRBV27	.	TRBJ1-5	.	TGTGCCAGCAGTTCGGGGCGGAATCAGCCCCAGCATTTT	CASSSGRNQPQHF
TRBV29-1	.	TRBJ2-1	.	TGCAGCGTTGTGATGGCAGGGGACAATGAGCAGTTCTTC	CSVVMAGDNEQFF
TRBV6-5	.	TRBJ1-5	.	TGTGCCAGCAGTCCATCTACAGGTCAGCCCCAGCATTTT	CASSPSTGQPQHF
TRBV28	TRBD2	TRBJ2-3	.	TGTGCCAGCAGTTTCAGTCGCGGGGGTAGAAAGTATTTT	CASSFSRGGRKYF
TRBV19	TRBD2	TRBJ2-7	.	TGTGCCAGTAGTAGGGTTAGCGGGAGGAACTCCTACGAGCAGTACTTC	CASSRVSGRNSYEQYF
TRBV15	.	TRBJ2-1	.	TGTGCCCTCGGGCAGGGGATCGGCAATGAGCAGTTCTTC	CALGQGIGNEQFF
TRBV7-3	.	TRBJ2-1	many	TGTGCCAGCAGCTCGGGACCCAGCTCCTACAATGAGCAGTTCTTC	CASSSGPSSYNEQFF
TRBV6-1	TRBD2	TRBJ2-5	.	TGTGCCAGCAGTGAAGCGGGACTCACCGGGACTAGCCGCGAGACCCAGTACTTC	CASSEAGLTGTSRETQYF
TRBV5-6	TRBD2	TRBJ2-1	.	TGTGCCAGCAGCTTGGGCCTAGCGGACAATGAGCAGTTCTTC	CASSLGLADNEQFF
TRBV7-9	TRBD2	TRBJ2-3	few	TGTGCCAGCAGCTCACTCAGCGGGAACACAGATACGCAGTATTTT	CASSSLSGNTDTQYF
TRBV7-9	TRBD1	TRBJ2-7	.	TGTGCCAGCAGCCCGGACAGGGTGTTTAAGTACGAGCAGTACTTC	CASSPDRVFKYEQYF
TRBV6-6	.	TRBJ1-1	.	TGTGCCAGCAGTCCACAGGGTAGCTCTGAAGCTTTCTTT	CASSPQGSSEAFF
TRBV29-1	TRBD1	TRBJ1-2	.	TGCAGCGTTGAACAGGGGGCGGTTGGCTACACCTTC	CSVEQGAVGYTF
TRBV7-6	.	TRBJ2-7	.	TGTGCCAGCAGCTTAGAAGGGAACTCCTACGAGCAGTACTTC	CASSLEGNSYEQYF
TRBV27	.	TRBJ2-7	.	TGTGCCAGCGGACAGTCCTACGAGCAGTACTTC	CASGQSYEQYF
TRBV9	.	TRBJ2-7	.	TGTGCCAGCAGCCCCTCTCCAGGGTCTCACCCCCGAGAGCAGTACTTC	CASSPSPGSHPREQYF
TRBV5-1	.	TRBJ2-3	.	TGCGCCAGCAGCTTGGTCCGGGCAGATACGCAGTATTTT	CASSLVRADTQYF
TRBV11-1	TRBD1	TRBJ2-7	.	TGTGCCAGCAGCTTAGCGTCAGGGGGCGCATTCTACGAGCAGTACTTC	CASSLASGGAFYEQYF